This T cell receptor beta chain is drawn from a study of memory B cells and T cells in multiple sclerosis. Clones were sequenced by immunoSEQ multiplex PCR, and TCRdb holds only the in-frame ones, with some missing. This table holds approximately 14,000 clones, roughly two thirds found once. Findings of the study overall: Clone-set sizes differed between compartments, so shared clonotype counts needed normalization.

Per the germline V gene, CDR1 is MNHEY and CDR2 is SVGAGI. V trimming: 4 bases; J trimming: 7 bases; junction bases outside the gene matches: 2. The CDR3 consists of 13 residues. As for this clone: Its matching antigen is unknown.

The V call is TRBV6-5, the J call TRBJ1-4, with 8 bases identical to TRBD1. The TCR comes from a human donor with multiple sclerosis. The sample consisted of memory (CD45RO+) CD4+ T cells from blood. This CDR3 is CASSSGQGEKLFF. As DNA, the CDR3 is TGTGCCAGCAGTTCAGGACAGGGTGAAAAACTGTTTTTT.